Below are 21 T cell receptor beta chains sequenced from a single sample in a study of radiotherapy plus CTLA-4 blockade in lung cancer. Profiled with immunoSEQ multiplex PCR; TCRdb holds only in-frame clones, not every one. The sample lists roughly 62,000 clones, 60% to 80% occurring once. Here the sequenced sample was peripheral blood, taken from a patient treated with radiotherapy plus ipilimumab. All receptors come from a human donor with non-small cell lung cancer who had a complete response to radiotherapy plus ipilimumab.

The chain joins TRBV5-1 to TRBJ2-3; D is possibly TRBD1 (5 bases). The CDR3 consists of 20 residues. CDR1 and CDR2 from the germline V gene are SGHRS and YFSETQ. The V end was cut by 1 base, the J end by 0 bases, with 24 bases between. The CDR3 nucleotides read TGCGCCAGCAGCTTGCCCAGACAGCCCGAAATGGTCCCTAGCACAGATACGCAGTATTTT. It encodes CASSLPRQPEMVPSTDTQYF.

J is TRBJ2-5 and V is TRBV10-1; 10 positions agree with TRBD2. V shed 5 bases and J 2 bases; nucleotides not matched to a gene: 14. The CDR3 has 18 amino acids. From germline, CDR1 is WNHNN and CDR2 SYGVQD (reference sequence). For the CDR3, the DNA is TGCGCCAGCAGTACATATAACCTAGCGGGGGCCCCACAAGAGACCCAGTACTTC. Protein product: CASSTYNLAGAPQETQYF.

The V gene is TRBV30, the J gene TRBJ2-5; D remains unclear. Between the trimmed V and J ends, which lost 0 bases and 3 bases, there was a span of 23 bases. Germline loops: CDR1 GTSNPN, CDR2 SVGIG (reference sequence). This CDR3 contains 18 residues. CDR3 bases: TGTGCCTGGAGTGTTACAACGGTCCTTGGGGATACGAAAGAGACCCAGTACTTC. It is translated as CAWSVTTVLGDTKETQYF.

This clone was observed a handful of times. This chain connects TRBV20-1 to TRBJ1-1; D call uncertain. Trimming left V 0 bases short and J 10 bases short, with 9 bases between. The CDR3 is made up of 11 amino acids. From germline, CDR1 is DFQATT and CDR2 SNEGSKA (reference sequence). The CDR3 sequence: CSARDGRVAFF. CDR3 in DNA: TGCAGTGCTAGAGATGGGAGGGTAGCTTTCTTT.

The rearrangement uses TRBV29-1 and TRBJ1-5, with 7 nucleotides matching TRBD1. V lost 4 bases to trimming and J lost 2 bases; unmatched junction nucleotides: 2. This CDR3 is 13 amino acids long. The germline V gene encodes CDR1 SQVTM and CDR2 ANQGSEA. The CDR3 sequence is CSVAGQGNQPQHF. CDR3 in DNA: TGCAGCGTTGCTGGACAGGGCAATCAGCCCCAGCATTTT.

V is TRBV11-2 and J is TRBJ2-2, with D tentatively TRBD1 (6 bases). Trimming pared 4 bases from V and 6 bases from J, leaving 9 bases between. Germline V gene lookup returns CDR1 SGHAT and CDR2 FQNNGV. The CDR3 spans 13 residues. This CDR3 is CASSSEGAGELFF. CDR3 coding DNA: TGTGCCAGCAGCTCCGAGGGGGCCGGGGAGCTGTTTTTT.

V gene TRBV18 combines with J gene TRBJ2-1, with 7 positions matching TRBD1. CDR1 is KGHSH and CDR2 is LQKENI in the germline V gene. The CDR3 runs to 13 residues. V was pared by 1 base and J by 6 bases, with 0 bases of the junction left unmatched. The CDR3 DNA sequence: TGTGCCAGCTCACCACGACAGGGCAATGAGCAGTTCTTC. It encodes CASSPRQGNEQFF.

The V and J genes are TRBV27 and TRBJ1-2; 10 bases match TRBD1. J gave up 2 bases and V 4 bases, and 10 bases lay outside the gene matches. This CDR3 region has 17 residues. Germline lookup yields CDR1 MNHEY and CDR2 SMNVEV (reference sequence). The CDR3 nucleotides are TGTGCCAGCAGTTCAAGAATGGACAGGGGGAGGAACTATGGCTACACCTTC. It is translated as CASSSRMDRGRNYGYTF.

This chain joins TRBV11-3 and TRBJ1-4; D is unresolved. CDR1 and CDR2 (germline): SGHNT, YENEEA. Trimming removed 0 bases at V and 3 bases at J, with 11 bases between. CDR3 length: 16 residues. The CDR3 protein is CASSLDLGSSNEKLFF. DNA of the CDR3: TGTGCCAGCAGCTTAGATTTGGGGAGTTCTAATGAAAAACTGTTTTTT. Filled out from reference TRBV11-3 and TRBJ1-4, the complete variable domain reads EAGVVQSPRYKIIEKKQPVAFWCNPISGHNTLYWYLQNLGQGPELLIRYENEEAVDDSQLPKDRFSAERLKGVDSTLKIQPAELGDSAVYLCASSLDLGSSNEKLFFGSGTQLSVL.

The chain joins TRBV7-9 to TRBJ2-1; D is unresolved. V was cut by 4 bases and J by 5 bases, with 9 bases left in between. The germline CDR1 and CDR2 sequences are SEHNR and FQNEAQ (reference sequence). The CDR3 is 13 residues long. The CDR3 DNA follows: TGTGCCAGCAGCTCCTTTCAGAACAATGAGCAGTTCTTC. This translates into CASSSFQNNEQFF.

The chain links TRBV12-5 to TRBJ1-5; 10 bases are shared with TRBD1. CDR3 length equals 18 residues. Germline V gives CDR1 LGHNT, CDR2 FRNRAP. V dropped 0 bases and J dropped 6; count of bases not matched to a gene: 11. The CDR3 DNA is TGTGCTAGTGGTTTGGTACTCGATCGGACAGGGGGGGTTCAGCCCCAGCATTTT. It translates to CASGLVLDRTGGVQPQHF.

The rearrangement joins TRBV7-2 to TRBJ1-2, with D tentatively TRBD1 (5 bases). With 5 bases removed from V and 2 bases from J, the gap between germline ends came to 9 bases. The CDR3 loop spans 13 amino acids. The germline CDR1 and CDR2 sequences are SGHTA and FQGNSA. The CDR3 sequence is CASSQQENYGYTF. The CDR3, as DNA: TGTGCCAGCAGCCAACAGGAAAACTATGGCTACACCTTC.

The chain recombines TRBV14 with TRBJ2-5; D uncertain. CDR1 is SGHDN, CDR2 FVKESK, per germline. Trimming cost V 1 base and J 2 bases, with 11 bases left between them. The CDR3 is 15 residues long. This CDR3 reads CASSQGRRIQETQYF. In DNA form, the CDR3 reads TGTGCCAGCAGCCAAGGAAGGCGCATACAAGAGACCCAGTACTTC.

V and J are TRBV5-4 and TRBJ1-1; possibly TRBD1 for D (5 bases). The germline V gene has CDR1 SGHNT and CDR2 YYREEE (reference sequence). CDR3 length: 15 residues. V was trimmed by 9 bases and J by 3 bases, leaving 21 bases between them. The CDR3 DNA follows: TGTGCCACCCAGGGAGGGACCCAAAGAGACACTGAAGCTTTCTTT. Protein: CATQGGTQRDTEAFF.

This chain uses TRBV5-4 with TRBJ2-7; D is possibly TRBD1 (5 bases). Germline CDR1 and CDR2: SGHNT and YYREEE (reference sequence). Trimming cost V 1 base and J 0 bases, with 11 bases left between them. The CDR3 covers 15 residues. CDR3 loop: CASSLQGPRSYEQYF. As DNA, the CDR3 is TGTGCCAGCAGCTTGCAGGGCCCCCGCTCCTACGAGCAGTACTTC.

This chain uses TRBV11-2 with TRBJ2-5, with D unresolved. This CDR3 has 11 residues. Trimming removed 2 bases from V and 2 bases from J, with 0 bases in between. Germline CDR1 and CDR2: SGHAT and FQNNGV. This CDR3 reads CASSLQETQYF. The CDR3 coding sequence is TGTGCCAGCAGCTTACAAGAGACCCAGTACTTC. Full variable domain (outside the CDR3, taken from reference TRBV11-2 and TRBJ2-5): EAGVAQSPRYKIIEKRQSVAFWCNPISGHATLYWYQQILGQGPKLLIQFQNNGVVDDSQLPKDRFSAERLKGVDSTLKIQPAKLEDSAVYLCASSLQETQYFGPGTRLLVL.

This clone was observed once. This rearrangement joins TRBV19 to TRBJ1-2; D not resolved. CDR3 length: 13 amino acids. The V end was cut by 3 bases, the J end by 6 bases, with 11 bases between. CDR1 LNHDA and CDR2 SQIVND come from the germline V gene (reference sequence). CDR3 nucleotides: TGTGCCAGTAGTATGTTTCGGCAGGATGGCTACACCTTC. Its protein is CASSMFRQDGYTF.

This sequence joins TRBV6-5 and TRBJ2-1, with D perhaps matching TRBD1 (6 bases). Germline V lookup: CDR1 MNHEY, CDR2 SVGAGI. The CDR3 is 14 residues long. V was pared by 0 bases and J by 6 bases, with 9 bases between. The CDR3 protein is CASSYSGASNEQFF. CDR3 bases: TGTGCCAGCAGTTACTCGGGGGCCTCCAATGAGCAGTTCTTC.

The chain joins TRBV19 to TRBJ1-5; D may be TRBD1 (6 bases). V dropped 5 bases and J dropped 4 bases, with 24 bases sitting between them. Germline CDR1 reads LNHDA; CDR2 reads SQIVND (reference sequence). The CDR3 runs 18 residues. The CDR3 is CASSFQLTGRWWNQPQHF. DNA for the CDR3: TGTGCCAGTAGTTTTCAACTCACAGGGCGGTGGTGGAATCAGCCCCAGCATTTT.

The chain recombines TRBV2 with TRBJ2-1; D may correspond to TRBD1 or TRBD2 (5 bases each). Trimming left V 4 bases short and J 5 bases short, with 15 bases between. The CDR3 sequence is 15 residues long. The germline V gene has CDR1 SNHLY and CDR2 FYNNEI. CDR3 in amino acids: CASSVGELLNNEQFF. For the CDR3, the DNA is TGTGCCAGCAGTGTGGGGGAGCTGTTAAACAATGAGCAGTTCTTC.

The gene calls are TRBV5-8 and TRBJ1-5; perhaps TRBD1 as D (6 bases). From germline, CDR1 is SGHTS and CDR2 YDEGEE. The CDR3 totals 12 residues. Trimming left V 5 bases short and J 7 bases short, with 10 bases between. The CDR3: CASSFRGQPQHF. The CDR3 region has the DNA TGTGCCAGCAGTTTCAGGGGCCAGCCCCAGCATTTT.